These 2 T cell receptor beta chains share one sample of origin, sequenced in a study of beta chain features in type 1 diabetes. Findings and limits, study-wide: There was a moderate but significant shortening of TCRB CDR3s in all four CD4+ subsets of Type 1 diabetes patients.

These receptors' antigens are unknown. Since all of the isolated RNA was reverse transcribed, expressed TCRB transcripts were what got sequenced. Some clones are missing from TCRdb's copy, which holds only in-frame ones; the method was immunoSEQ multiplex PCR. The repertoire includes approximately 240,000 clones, under 20% of them detected once, and about 0.08% sits in the top ten. Sequencing was performed on naive CD4+ T cells from blood. These receptor sequences come from a man under 40 with type 1 diabetes.

This clone has only a few counts. The genes are TRBV10-3 and TRBJ2-3, with TRBD1 identical over 8 bases. Germline V gene data show CDR1 as ENHRY and CDR2 as SYGVKD. There are 14 residues in the CDR3. V was pared by 10 bases and J by 0 bases, with 6 bases of the junction left unmatched. The DNA of the CDR3 is TGTGCCACCGACCGGACAGGGAGCACAGATACGCAGTATTTT. Residues: CATDRTGSTDTQYF.

This clone was counted only a few times. The identical CDR3 is also encoded by other nucleotide sequences in the sample. The chain links TRBV29-1 to TRBJ1-1, with D possibly being TRBD1 (5 bases). Germline V gene lookup returns CDR1 SQVTM and CDR2 ANQGSEA. The CDR3 spans 13 residues. V was cut by 3 bases and J by 4 bases, with 12 bases left in between. DNA of the CDR3: TGCAGCGTTGAGGGGCCGGGGGGCACTGAAGCTTTCTTT. Amino acid sequence: CSVEGPGGTEAFF.